This T cell receptor beta chain was identified during a study of cytomegalovirus exposure and HLA in healthy donors. Points from the study as a whole: A later analysis showed TCR association rates differing by HLA locus, peaking at DRB1 and lowest at HLA-C. Presence/absence analyses assumed roughly uniform sequencing depth across donors.

PCR involved 60 Vbeta and 13 Jbeta primers. Only in-frame clones appear in the TCRdb table, and some are missing; sequencing was by immunoSEQ multiplex PCR. This sample has approximately 130,000 clones, with approximately 80% found just once. Trimming removed 0 bases from V and 4 bases from J, with 12 bases in between. Germline V lookup: CDR1 LNHNV, CDR2 YYDKDF (reference sequence). This CDR3 spans 15 amino acids. A note on this clone: Its antigen remains unknown.

Though probably carrying unrecorded immune exposures, donors were nominally healthy at sampling. This sequence was found in a woman aged 40 to 55 in good health and CMV-seronegative. Material: PBMCs. This chain uses TRBV15 with TRBJ1-1; TRBD1 might be the D (5 bases). Here the CDR3 reads CATSREAGLGTEAFF. Written as DNA, the CDR3 is TGTGCCACCAGCAGAGAGGCAGGGTTGGGCACTGAAGCTTTCTTT. Together with reference TRBV15 and TRBJ1-1, the CDR3 gives the full variable domain: DAMVIQNPRYQVTQFGKPVTLSCSQTLNHNVMYWYQQKSSQAPKLLFHYYDKDFNNEADTPDNFQSRRPNTSFCFLDIRSPGLGDTAMYLCATSREAGLGTEAFFGQGTRLTVV.